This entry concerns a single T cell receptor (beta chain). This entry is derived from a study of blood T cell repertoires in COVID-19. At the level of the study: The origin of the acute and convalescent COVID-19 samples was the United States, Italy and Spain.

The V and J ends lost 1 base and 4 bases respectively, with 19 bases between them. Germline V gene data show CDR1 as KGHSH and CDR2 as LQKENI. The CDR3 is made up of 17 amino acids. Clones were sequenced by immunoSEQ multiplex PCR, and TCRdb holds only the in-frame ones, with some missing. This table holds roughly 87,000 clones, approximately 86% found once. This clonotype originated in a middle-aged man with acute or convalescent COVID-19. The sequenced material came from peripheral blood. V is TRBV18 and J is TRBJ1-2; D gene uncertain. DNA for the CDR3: TGTGCCAGCTCACCACGAACGATTTCGGGAAACGTCTATGGCTACACCTTC. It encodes CASSPRTISGNVYGYTF.